One sample yielded the 14 T cell receptor beta chains listed below, sequenced in a study of cytomegalovirus exposure and HLA in healthy donors. TCRdb's table, derived via immunoSEQ multiplex PCR, lists solely in-frame clones and lacks some. The table lists 55,000 to 70,000 clones, roughly 94% of them singletons, with over 2% in the top ten. Sequencing input: PBMCs. All receptors derive from a man younger than 35 in good health and CMV-seronegative.

This chain connects TRBV27 to TRBJ1-1; D call uncertain. CDR1 MNHEY and CDR2 SMNVEV come from the germline V gene (reference sequence). This CDR3 contains 13 residues. V was clipped by 6 bases and J by 5 bases, with 13 bases between them. In DNA, the CDR3 is TGTGCCAGCAGCGCCTATCTTACTACTGAAGCTTTCTTT. Its protein is CASSAYLTTEAFF.

V and J are TRBV6-5 and TRBJ1-1; 7 bases map to TRBD1. This CDR3 is built from 15 residues. Germline-derived CDR1 and CDR2 are MNHEY and SVGAGI. Trimming removed 0 bases from V and 0 bases from J; junction bases left unmatched: 1. Here the CDR3 DNA reads TGTGCCAGCAGTTACTCGGGGACAGTGAACACTGAAGCTTTCTTT. Protein sequence: CASSYSGTVNTEAFF.

The CDR3 nucleotides are TGTGCCAGCAGTTTAGCGGGAGGGCAAGAGACCCAGTACTTC. This codes for CASSLAGGQETQYF. The J gene is TRBJ2-5, the V gene TRBV6-5; the match to TRBD2 covers 11 bases. Germline V gene sequence: CDR1 MNHEY, CDR2 SVGAGI. The CDR3 loop spans 14 amino acids. J lost 2 bases, V lost 4 bases, and 0 bases had no gene match.

The V call is TRBV28, the J call TRBJ2-2; TRBD2 matches 14 bases. The CDR3 is 20 amino acids. Germline CDR1 MDHEN, CDR2 SYDVKM. V dropped 2 bases and J dropped 5; count of bases not matched to a gene: 13. CDR3 nucleotide sequence: TGTGCCAGCAGTTTACAATCATACCGACTAGCGGGAGGGCTGACCGGGGAGCTGTTTTTT. It codes for CASSLQSYRLAGGLTGELFF. Based on the CDR3 plus reference TRBV28 and TRBJ2-2, the full variable domain is DVKVTQSSRYLVKRTGEKVFLECVQDMDHENMFWYRQDPGLGLRLIYFSYDVKMKEKGDIPEGYSVSREKKERFSLILESASTNQTSMYLCASSLQSYRLAGGLTGELFFGEGSRLTVL.

The chain has TRBV5-1 and TRBJ2-3, with TRBD2 matching over 11 bases. V lost 5 bases to trimming and J lost 0 bases; unmatched junction nucleotides: 2. This CDR3 is 15 amino acids long. Germline-derived CDR1 and CDR2 are SGHRS and YFSETQ. Here the CDR3 reads CASSRTSGSTDTQYF. CDR3 bases: TGCGCCAGCAGTCGGACTAGCGGGAGCACAGATACGCAGTATTTT.

DNA for the CDR3: TGTGCCTGGGGGGACAAGGGACTAGTAGAGACCCAGTACTTC. Its protein product is CAWGDKGLVETQYF. The V and J genes are TRBV30 and TRBJ2-5; 8 nucleotides align to TRBD2. With 5 bases clipped from V and 4 bases from J, the junction kept 9 bases outside the gene matches. This CDR3 has 14 residues. Germline CDR1 GTSNPN, CDR2 SVGIG (reference sequence).

This chain links TRBV4-3 with TRBJ1-3; D is uncertain. The V and J ends lost 0 bases and 1 base respectively, with 13 bases between them. Looked up from germline, CDR1 is LGHNA and CDR2 is YSLEER. The CDR3 loop spans 17 amino acids. The CDR3 nucleotides read TGCGCCAGCAGCCAAGAAGGCGGCGGGCGTTCTGGAAACACCATATATTTT. This translates into CASSQEGGGRSGNTIYF.

This chain connects TRBV10-2 to TRBJ2-7; D remains unclear. CDR3 size: 14 residues. The V gene lost 10 bases and the J gene lost 2 bases, with 18 bases spanning the gap. Per germline, CDR1 WSHSY and CDR2 SAAADI. The CDR3 loop reads CATADLGLTYEQYF. DNA for the CDR3: TGCGCCACCGCCGACCTAGGTTTGACCTACGAGCAGTACTTC.

The chain uses TRBV28 and TRBJ1-1; 9 nucleotides agree with TRBD1. V was clipped by 5 bases and J by 5 bases; unmatched bases: 3. CDR3 length equals 13 residues. Germline CDR1 reads MDHEN; CDR2 reads SYDVKM. The CDR3 sequence is CASSRTGVTEAFF. The DNA for the CDR3 is TGTGCCAGCAGTCGGACAGGGGTTACTGAAGCTTTCTTT.

In its sample, this clone was seen a few times. The V and J genes are TRBV7-9 and TRBJ2-1; the D gene is possibly TRBD2 (6 bases). The CDR3 is made up of 16 amino acids. Germline CDR1 and CDR2: SEHNR and FQNEAQ (reference sequence). V was cut by 5 bases and J by 6 bases, with 20 bases left in between. CDR3 amino acids: CASSPPSALITNEQFF. CDR3 bases: TGTGCCAGCAGCCCACCTAGCGCTTTAATAACCAATGAGCAGTTCTTC.

This clone was seen once. The J gene is TRBJ1-5, the V gene TRBV28, with 10 bases fitting TRBD1. The V segment lost 3 bases and the J segment 4 bases; nucleotides outside the gene matches: 12. CDR1 MDHEN and CDR2 SYDVKM come from the germline V gene. The CDR3 contains 18 residues. CDR3 nucleotides: TGTGCCAGCAGTTTGAGATCGTGGGACAGGGGAAGAAATCAGCCCCAGCATTTT. The encoded protein is CASSLRSWDRGRNQPQHF.

The chain uses TRBV27 and TRBJ2-1; 7 bases match TRBD2. V dropped 6 bases and J dropped 3; count of bases not matched to a gene: 5. The CDR3 totals 14 residues. CDR1 and CDR2 from the germline V gene are MNHEY and SMNVEV (reference sequence). CDR3 sequence: CASRPGLYYNEQFF. The CDR3 coding sequence is TGTGCCAGCAGACCGGGACTATACTACAATGAGCAGTTCTTC.

The V and J genes are TRBV11-3 and TRBJ2-1; no firm D call. Germline CDR1 and CDR2: SGHNT and YENEEA. Trimming shortened V by 4 bases and J by 8 bases, and 9 bases separated the two germline ends. CDR3 length equals 12 residues. The CDR3 loop reads CASSSEPDEQFF. The CDR3 nucleotides are TGTGCCAGCAGCTCCGAGCCCGATGAGCAGTTCTTC.

The rearrangement links TRBV6-5 to TRBJ1-5; 7 bases map to TRBD1. Germline loops: CDR1 MNHEY, CDR2 SVGAGI. V dropped 5 bases and J dropped 7; count of bases not matched to a gene: 8. The CDR3 length is 14 residues. The CDR3 sequence: CASSEDRADQPQHF. The CDR3 DNA reads as TGTGCCAGCAGTGAAGACAGGGCAGACCAGCCCCAGCATTTT.